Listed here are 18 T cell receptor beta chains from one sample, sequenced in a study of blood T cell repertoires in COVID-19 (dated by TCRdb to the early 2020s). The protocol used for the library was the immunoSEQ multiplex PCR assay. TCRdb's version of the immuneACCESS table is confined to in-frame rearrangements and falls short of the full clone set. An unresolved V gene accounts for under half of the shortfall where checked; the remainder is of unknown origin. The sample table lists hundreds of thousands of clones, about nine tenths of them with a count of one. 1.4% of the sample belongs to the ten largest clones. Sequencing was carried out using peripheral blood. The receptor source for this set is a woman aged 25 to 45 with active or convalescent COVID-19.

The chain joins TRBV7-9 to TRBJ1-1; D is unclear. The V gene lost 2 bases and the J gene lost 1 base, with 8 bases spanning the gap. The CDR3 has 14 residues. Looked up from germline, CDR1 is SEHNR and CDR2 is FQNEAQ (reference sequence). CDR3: CASSLNRANTEAFF. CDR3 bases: TGTGCCAGCAGCTTAAACAGAGCGAACACTGAAGCTTTCTTT.

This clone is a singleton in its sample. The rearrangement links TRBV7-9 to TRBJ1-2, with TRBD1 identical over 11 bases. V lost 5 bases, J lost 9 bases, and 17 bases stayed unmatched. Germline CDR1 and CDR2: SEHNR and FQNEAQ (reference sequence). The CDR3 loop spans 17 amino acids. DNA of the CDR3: TGTGCCAGCAGCCTGACCGATCCGGGACAGGGGGTGAAACGCTACACCTTC. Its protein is CASSLTDPGQGVKRYTF.

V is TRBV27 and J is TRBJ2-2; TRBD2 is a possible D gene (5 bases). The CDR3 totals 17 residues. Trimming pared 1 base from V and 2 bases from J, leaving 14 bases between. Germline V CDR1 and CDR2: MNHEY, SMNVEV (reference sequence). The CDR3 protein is CASSLYGVAINTGELFF. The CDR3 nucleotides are TGTGCCAGCAGTTTATACGGGGTGGCAATTAACACCGGGGAGCTGTTTTTT.

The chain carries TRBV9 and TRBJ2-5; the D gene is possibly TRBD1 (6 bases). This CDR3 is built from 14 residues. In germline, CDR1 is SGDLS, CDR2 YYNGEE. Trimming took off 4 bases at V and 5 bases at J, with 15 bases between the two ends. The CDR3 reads CASSSKTGIETQYF. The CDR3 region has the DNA TGTGCCAGCAGCTCAAAAACAGGGATCGAGACCCAGTACTTC.

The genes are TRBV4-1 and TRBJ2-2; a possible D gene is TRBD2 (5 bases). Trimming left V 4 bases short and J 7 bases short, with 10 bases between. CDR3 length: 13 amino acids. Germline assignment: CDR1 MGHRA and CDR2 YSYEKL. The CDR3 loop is CASSRTSYGELFF. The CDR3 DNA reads TGCGCCAGCAGCCGTACTAGTTACGGGGAGCTGTTTTTT.

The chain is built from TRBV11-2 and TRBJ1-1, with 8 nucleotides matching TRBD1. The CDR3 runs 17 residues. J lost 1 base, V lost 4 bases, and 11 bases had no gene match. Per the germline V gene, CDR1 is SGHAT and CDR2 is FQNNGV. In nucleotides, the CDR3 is TGTGCCAGCAGCTCAGGGGGACAGGCCGGTGGGAACACTGAAGCTTTCTTT. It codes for CASSSGGQAGGNTEAFF.

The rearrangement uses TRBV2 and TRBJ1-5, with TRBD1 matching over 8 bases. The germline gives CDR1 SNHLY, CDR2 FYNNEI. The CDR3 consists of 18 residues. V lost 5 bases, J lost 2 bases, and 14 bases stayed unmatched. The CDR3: CASSIQRQGTAGNQPQHF. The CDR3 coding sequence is TGTGCCAGCAGTATCCAACGACAGGGGACGGCGGGCAATCAGCCCCAGCATTTT.

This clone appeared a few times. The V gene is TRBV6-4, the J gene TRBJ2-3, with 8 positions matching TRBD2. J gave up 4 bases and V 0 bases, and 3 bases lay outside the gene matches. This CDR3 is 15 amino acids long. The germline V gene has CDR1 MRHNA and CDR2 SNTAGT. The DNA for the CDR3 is TGTGCCAGCAGTGACTCCAGCGGGAGCCCAGATACGCAGTATTTT. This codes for CASSDSSGSPDTQYF.

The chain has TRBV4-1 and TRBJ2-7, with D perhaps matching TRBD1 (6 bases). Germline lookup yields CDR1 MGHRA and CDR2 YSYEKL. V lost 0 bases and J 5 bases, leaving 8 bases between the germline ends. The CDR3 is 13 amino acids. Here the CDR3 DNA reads TGCGCCAGCAGCCAAGAACAGGGTAACGAGCAGTACTTC. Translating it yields CASSQEQGNEQYF.

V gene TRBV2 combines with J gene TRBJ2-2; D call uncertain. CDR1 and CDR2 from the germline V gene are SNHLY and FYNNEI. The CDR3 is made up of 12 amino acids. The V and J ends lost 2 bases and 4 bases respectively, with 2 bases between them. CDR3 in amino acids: CASSELTGELFF. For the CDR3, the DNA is TGTGCCAGCAGTGAACTCACCGGGGAGCTGTTTTTT.

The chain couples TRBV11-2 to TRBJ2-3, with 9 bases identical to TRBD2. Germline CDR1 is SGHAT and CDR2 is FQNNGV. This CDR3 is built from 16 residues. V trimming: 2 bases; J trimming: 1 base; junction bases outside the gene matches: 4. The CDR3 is CASSLNSGSGTDTQYF. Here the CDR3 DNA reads TGTGCCAGCAGCTTAAATAGCGGGAGCGGCACAGATACGCAGTATTTT. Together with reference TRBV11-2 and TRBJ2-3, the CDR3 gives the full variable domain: EAGVAQSPRYKIIEKRQSVAFWCNPISGHATLYWYQQILGQGPKLLIQFQNNGVVDDSQLPKDRFSAERLKGVDSTLKIQPAKLEDSAVYLCASSLNSGSGTDTQYFGPGTRLTVL.

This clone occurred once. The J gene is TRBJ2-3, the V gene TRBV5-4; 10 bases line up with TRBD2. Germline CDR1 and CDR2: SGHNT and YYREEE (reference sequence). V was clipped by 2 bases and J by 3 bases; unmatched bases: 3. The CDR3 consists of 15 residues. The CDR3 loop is CASSFSGGATDTQYF. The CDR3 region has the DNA TGTGCCAGCAGCTTCAGCGGGGGGGCTACAGATACGCAGTATTTT. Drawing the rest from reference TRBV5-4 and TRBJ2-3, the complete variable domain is ETGVTQSPTHLIKTRGQQVTLRCSSQSGHNTVSWYQQALGQGPQFIFQYYREEENGRGNFPPRFSGLQFPNYSSELNVNALELDDSALYLCASSFSGGATDTQYFGPGTRLTVL.

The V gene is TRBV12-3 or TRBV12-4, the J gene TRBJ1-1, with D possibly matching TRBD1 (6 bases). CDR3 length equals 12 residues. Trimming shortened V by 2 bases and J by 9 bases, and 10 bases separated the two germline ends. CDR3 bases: TGTGCCAGCAGTTTAACAGGGACCAAAGCTTTCTTT. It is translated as CASSLTGTKAFF.

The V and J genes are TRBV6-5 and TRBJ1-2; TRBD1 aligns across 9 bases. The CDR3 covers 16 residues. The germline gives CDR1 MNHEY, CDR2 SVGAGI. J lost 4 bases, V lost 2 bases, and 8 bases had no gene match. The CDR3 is CASSYNPGQGSYGYTF. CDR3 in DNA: TGTGCCAGCAGTTACAACCCGGGACAGGGATCCTATGGCTACACCTTC.

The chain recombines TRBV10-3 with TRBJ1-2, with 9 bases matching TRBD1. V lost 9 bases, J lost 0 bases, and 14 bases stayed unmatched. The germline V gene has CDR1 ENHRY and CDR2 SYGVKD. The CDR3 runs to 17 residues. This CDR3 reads CAIGAGDRELANYGYTF. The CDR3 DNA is TGTGCCATAGGCGCTGGGGACAGGGAGTTAGCTAACTATGGCTACACCTTC.

CDR3 DNA sequence: TGTGCCACCCAACAGGGGACTAGCGGGAGGGTATCCCTCAATGAGCAGTTCTTC. Amino acids: CATQQGTSGRVSLNEQFF. The chain links TRBV19 to TRBJ2-1, with 16 nucleotides matching TRBD2. With V trimmed by 10 bases and J by 6 bases, 15 bases remained unmatched. Germline assignment: CDR1 LNHDA and CDR2 SQIVND (reference sequence). The CDR3 loop spans 18 amino acids.

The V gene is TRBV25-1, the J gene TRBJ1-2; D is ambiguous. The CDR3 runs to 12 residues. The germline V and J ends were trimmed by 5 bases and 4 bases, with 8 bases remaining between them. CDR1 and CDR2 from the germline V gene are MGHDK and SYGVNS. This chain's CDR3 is CASSNPLYGYTF. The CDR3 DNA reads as TGTGCCAGCAGTAATCCTCTCTATGGCTACACCTTC.

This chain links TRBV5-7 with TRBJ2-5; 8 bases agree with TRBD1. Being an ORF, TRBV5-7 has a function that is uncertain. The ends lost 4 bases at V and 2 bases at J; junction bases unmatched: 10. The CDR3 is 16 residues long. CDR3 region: CASSVWDRSLQETQYF. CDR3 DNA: TGTGCCAGCAGCGTGTGGGACAGGAGCCTACAAGAGACCCAGTACTTC.